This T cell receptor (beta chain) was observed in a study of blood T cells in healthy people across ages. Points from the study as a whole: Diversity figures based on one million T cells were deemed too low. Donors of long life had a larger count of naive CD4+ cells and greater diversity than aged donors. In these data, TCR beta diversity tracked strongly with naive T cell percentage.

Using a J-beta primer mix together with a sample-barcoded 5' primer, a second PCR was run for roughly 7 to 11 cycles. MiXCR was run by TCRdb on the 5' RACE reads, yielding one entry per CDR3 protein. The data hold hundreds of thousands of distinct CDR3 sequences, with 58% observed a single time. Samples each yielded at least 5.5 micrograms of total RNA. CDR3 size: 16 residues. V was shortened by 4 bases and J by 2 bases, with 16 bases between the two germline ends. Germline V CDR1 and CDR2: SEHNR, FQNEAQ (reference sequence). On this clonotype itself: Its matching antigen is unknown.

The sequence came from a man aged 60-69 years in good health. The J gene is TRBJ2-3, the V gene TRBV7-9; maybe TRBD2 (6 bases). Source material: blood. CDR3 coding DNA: TGTGCCAGCAGCTCGGGGGTCCTGGTTGTCACAGATACGCAGTATTTT. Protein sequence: CASSSGVLVVTDTQYF.